The 5 T cell receptor beta chains reported below all come from one sample, sequenced in a study of control samples from healthy donors and cancer patients. Only in-frame clones appear in the TCRdb table, and some are missing; sequencing was by immunoSEQ multiplex PCR. The table includes about 140,000 clones, around 90% detected once. The sample comprised blood. These TCRs come from a man under 40 in good health.

V usage is TRBV12-2 and J usage is TRBJ2-7; the D call in the table, TRBD2, was not verified against the DNA. TRBV12-2 is flagged as a pseudogene. The CDR3 sequence is 18 residues long. CDR3 amino acids: CASRGMTSGRVGRYEQYF. CDR3 nucleotide sequence: TGTGCAAGTCGGGGAATGACTAGCGGGAGAGTAGGGCGATACGAGCAGTACTTC.

CDR3 DNA sequence: TGTGCCAGCACGTTCACCCCCCACGAGCAGTACTTC. This sequence encodes CASTFTPHEQYF. The J gene is TRBJ2-7, the V gene TRBV2; D uncertain. Germline V lookup: CDR1 SNHLY, CDR2 FYNNEI. This CDR3 contains 12 residues. V was pared by 7 bases and J by 5 bases, with 12 bases between.

Remarks on this clone: The junction and the germline gene differ at one end; a read error may be behind it. DNA for the CDR3: TGTGCTAGCAGCTTAGCGCTGGACTCTGAGCAGTTCTTC. This codes for CASSLALDSEQFF. This sequence joins TRBV7-7 and TRBJ2-1; a weak D match, TRBD2 (5 bases). There are 13 residues in the CDR3. Germline-derived CDR1 and CDR2 are SSHAT and FNYEAQ (reference sequence).

The J gene is TRBJ2-2, the V gene TRBV5-1; a weak D match, TRBD2 (6 bases). The germline V and J ends were trimmed by 0 bases and 0 bases, with 9 bases remaining between them. The length of the CDR3 is 16 residues. CDR1 and CDR2 from the germline V gene are SGHRS and YFSETQ. Written as DNA, the CDR3 is TGCGCCAGCAGCTTGGCAGGGACTTCGAACACCGGGGAGCTGTTTTTT. Translated: CASSLAGTSNTGELFF. The whole variable domain, remainder taken from reference TRBV5-1 and TRBJ2-2, is KAGVTQTPRYLIKTRGQQVTLSCSPISGHRSVSWYQQTPGQGLQFLFEYFSETQRNKGNFPGRFSGRQFSNSRSEMNVSTLELGDSALYLCASSLAGTSNTGELFFGEGSRLTVL.

This chain uses TRBV5-4 with TRBJ2-5; 12 nucleotides line up with TRBD1. Trimming took 3 bases from V and 4 from J; bases not matched to a gene: 13. Germline V gene lookup returns CDR1 SGHNT and CDR2 YYREEE (reference sequence). This CDR3 is 18 amino acids long. The DNA for the CDR3 is TGTGCCAGCAGCTCCGGGACAGGGGGCGTTTTTCGTTTAGAGACCCAGTACTTC. Protein: CASSSGTGGVFRLETQYF.